The 4 T cell receptor beta chains presented below share a single source sample, sequenced in a study of blood T cell repertoires in COVID-19. Here immunoSEQ multiplex PCR was the method, and the copy in TCRdb shows in-frame clones only, minus some. The sample has 95,000 to 150,000 clones; 90% are singletons. The sample taken for sequencing was peripheral blood. Every receptor here comes from a woman aged 60 to 75 with COVID-19, enrolled during active disease.

The V call is TRBV11-2, the J call TRBJ2-7, with 12 bases that match TRBD1. This CDR3 region has 17 residues. CDR1 is SGHAT, CDR2 FQNNGV, per germline. J gave up 4 bases and V 4 bases, and 11 bases lay outside the gene matches. As DNA, the CDR3 is TGTGCCAGCAGCTCTATAAGGGGACAGGGGGCGATGTACGAGCAGTACTTC. Its translation is CASSSIRGQGAMYEQYF.

This clone was seen at least ten times. This chain links TRBV7-9 with TRBJ1-2; the D is unclear. This CDR3 spans 17 amino acids. The germline CDR1 and CDR2 sequences are SEHNR and FQNEAQ (reference sequence). With 0 bases removed from V and 6 bases from J, the gap between germline ends came to 20 bases. The CDR3 is CASSLASLTESLDGYTF. The CDR3 coding sequence is TGTGCCAGCAGCTTAGCGTCCCTTACAGAGTCCCTTGATGGCTACACCTTC.

V usage is TRBV27 and J usage is TRBJ2-1; 10 positions agree with TRBD2. Germline CDR1 is MNHEY and CDR2 is SMNVEV (reference sequence). The ends lost 6 bases at V and 8 bases at J; junction bases unmatched: 1. The CDR3 consists of 12 residues. CDR3 coding DNA: TGTGCCAGCAGCCTAGCGGGGGATGAGCAGTTCTTC. This translates into CASSLAGDEQFF.

The gene calls are TRBV6-5 and TRBJ1-1, with a weak D call TRBD1 (6 bases). In germline, CDR1 is MNHEY, CDR2 SVGAGI. The V gene lost 8 bases and the J gene lost 0 bases, with 13 bases spanning the gap. The CDR3 runs 14 residues. CDR3 loop: CASFDRWLNTEAFF. DNA for the CDR3: TGTGCCAGCTTTGACAGGTGGTTGAACACTGAAGCTTTCTTT.